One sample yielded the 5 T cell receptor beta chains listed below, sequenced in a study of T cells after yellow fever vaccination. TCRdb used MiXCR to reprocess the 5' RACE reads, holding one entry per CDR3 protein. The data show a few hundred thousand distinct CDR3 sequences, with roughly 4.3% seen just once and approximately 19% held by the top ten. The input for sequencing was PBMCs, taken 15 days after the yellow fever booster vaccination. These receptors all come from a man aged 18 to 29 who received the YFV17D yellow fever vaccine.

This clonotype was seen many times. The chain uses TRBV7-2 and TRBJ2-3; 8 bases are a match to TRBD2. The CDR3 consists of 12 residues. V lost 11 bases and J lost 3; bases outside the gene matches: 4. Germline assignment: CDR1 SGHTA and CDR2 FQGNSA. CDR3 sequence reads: CAGGGYTDTQYF. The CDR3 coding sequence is TGTGCCGGCGGGGGGTATACAGATACGCAGTATTTT.

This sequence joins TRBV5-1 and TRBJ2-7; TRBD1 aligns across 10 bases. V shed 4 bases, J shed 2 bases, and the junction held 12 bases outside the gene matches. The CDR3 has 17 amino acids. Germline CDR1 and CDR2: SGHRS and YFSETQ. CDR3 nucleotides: TGCGCCAGCAGCCCGATGCCCGGGACAGGGGCCACCTACGAGCAGTACGTC. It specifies CASSPMPGTGATYEQYV.

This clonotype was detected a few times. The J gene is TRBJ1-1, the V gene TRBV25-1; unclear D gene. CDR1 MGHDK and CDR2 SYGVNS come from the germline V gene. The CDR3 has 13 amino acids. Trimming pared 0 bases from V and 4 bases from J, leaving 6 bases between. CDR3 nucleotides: TGTGCCAGCAGTGAATATACGGGCACTGAAGCTTTCTTT. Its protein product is CASSEYTGTEAFF.

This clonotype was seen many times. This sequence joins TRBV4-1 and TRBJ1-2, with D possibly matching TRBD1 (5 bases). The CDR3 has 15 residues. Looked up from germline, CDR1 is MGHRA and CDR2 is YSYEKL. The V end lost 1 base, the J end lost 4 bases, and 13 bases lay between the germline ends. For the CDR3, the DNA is TGCGCCAGCAGCCAAGGAAGGGGAACCCTCTATGGCTACACCTTC. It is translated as CASSQGRGTLYGYTF.

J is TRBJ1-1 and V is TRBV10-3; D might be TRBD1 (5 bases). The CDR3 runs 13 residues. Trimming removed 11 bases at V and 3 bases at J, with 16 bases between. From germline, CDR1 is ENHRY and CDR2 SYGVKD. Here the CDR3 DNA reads TGTGCCTCGGGACGAGAGAGGTACACTGAAGCTTTCTTT. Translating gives CASGRERYTEAFF.